This T cell receptor beta chain is drawn from a study of T-cell reconstitution after alpha-beta-depleted transplantation in children. This clonotype was seen repeatedly, ten times or more. Its antigen is still unknown. The CDR3 is 10 residues long. Looked up from germline, CDR1 is SQVTM and CDR2 is ANQGSEA. Trimming pared 4 bases from V and 4 bases from J, leaving 4 bases between. A library of TCRbeta sequences, prepared with unique molecular identifiers, was generated. TCRdb reprocessed the PCR reads with MiXCR, giving one entry per CDR3 protein. The sample records around 250,000 distinct CDR3 sequences, roughly 26% being singletons. Study-wide points: One year post-transplant, T-cell counts and diversity were largely derived from T cells produced anew. Elevated TCRbeta diversity at day 60 was traced, in some patients, to surviving recipient T cells and thymic progenitors. In patients about two months after transplant, alpha-beta T cells reportedly arose from several hundred expanded graft clones.

Sequenced material: PBMCs, taken before TCRalphabeta/CD19-depleted stem cell transplant. This sequence was found in a girl aged 2 to 10 with Fanconi anemia, due to receive a stem cell transplant. The gene calls are TRBV29-1 and TRBJ1-1; no definite D call. The CDR3, as DNA: TGCAGCGTTGGGTCCACTGAAGCTTTCTTT. The encoded protein is CSVGSTEAFF.